A single sample gave rise to the 5 T cell receptor beta chains below, sequenced in a study of T cells in Graves' hyperthyroidism and ophthalmopathy. TCR beta CDR3 regions were amplified from RNA. The TCR CDR3 was amplified in a first-round RT-PCR using the HTBI primer set. TCRdb independently ran MiXCR on the multiplex PCR reads; one entry per CDR3 protein. The repertoire has hundreds of thousands of distinct CDR3 sequences, around 38% of them found once; the top ten carry about 9%. The specimen was blood. Receptors originate from a man younger than 30 with Graves' hyperthyroidism.

V usage is TRBV19 and J usage is TRBJ1-1, with D tentatively TRBD1 (6 bases). Germline V CDR1 and CDR2: LNHDA, SQIVND (reference sequence). V lost 9 bases and J 7 bases, leaving 21 bases between the germline ends. CDR3 length: 14 amino acids. This chain's CDR3 is CASSFFNRVGEAFF. DNA of the CDR3: TGTGCCAGCAGTTTCTTTAACAGGGTCGGTGAAGCTTTCTTT.

Only a few counts were recorded for this clonotype. V and J are TRBV7-9 and TRBJ2-5; tentatively, D is TRBD1 (5 bases). Between the trimmed V and J ends, which lost 1 base and 11 bases, there was a span of 14 bases. Germline CDR1 is SEHNR and CDR2 is FQNEAQ (reference sequence). The CDR3 is made up of 13 amino acids. Written as DNA, the CDR3 is TGTGCCAGCAGCTTAGGGGGCGCAGATACGCAGTACTTC. Translation gives CASSLGGADTQYF.

The V and J genes are TRBV2 and TRBJ1-1, with D maybe TRBD1 (6 bases). Germline CDR1 is SNHLY and CDR2 is FYNNEI. V was cut by 8 bases and J by 1 base, with 14 bases left in between. This CDR3 is 14 amino acids long. CDR3 protein: CASVRPQGNTEAFF. As DNA, the CDR3 is TGTGCCAGCGTCAGACCACAGGGGAACACTGAAGCTTTCTTT.

The rearrangement links TRBV20-1 to TRBJ2-5, with D perhaps TRBD2 (5 bases). V shed 6 bases and J shed 3 bases, with 20 bases lying between them. There are 15 residues in the CDR3. Germline V gene sequence: CDR1 DFQATT, CDR2 SNEGSKA (reference sequence). Here the CDR3 reads CSASPNLGEEETQYF. The DNA of the CDR3 is TGCAGTGCCAGTCCTAACTTGGGAGAGGAAGAGACCCAGTACTTC.

Remarks on this clonotype: Since a much larger clone is just one base distant, this may be a read error. The V gene is TRBV7-2, the J gene TRBJ1-1; no reliable D call. Trimming shortened V by 7 bases and J by 4 bases, and 16 bases separated the two germline ends. The CDR3 covers 14 residues. In germline, CDR1 is SGHTA, CDR2 FQGNSA. The CDR3 nucleotides read TGTGCCAGCACCGGTGCGGTTCTCAGCACTGAAGCTTTCTTT. Translating it yields CASTGAVLSTEAFF.